Listed here is a single T cell receptor beta chain. This clonotype appeared once. Its antigen is unknown. No base qualities exist here, and no much larger clone lies one base off it. On its own, one read is weak support. Systemically healthy Caucasian individuals from Russia, around 38 in total and aged about 6 to 100 years, were included as donors. Ten milliliters of peripheral blood were drawn from each donor into EDTA-treated Vacutainer tubes. PBMCs were isolated by Ficoll-Paque density-gradient centrifugation, with at least 6 million obtained per sample. Trizol reagent was used to extract total RNA from the PBMCs, yielding at least 5.5 micrograms per sample. For every donor, flow cytometry on a PBMC aliquot measured the percentage of naive CD45RAhigh/CD27high T cells. Preparation of the library involved 5' RACE. Sequencing was performed on an Illumina HiSeq 2500. A second PCR of 7 to 11 cycles was performed with a sample-barcoded 5' primer and a J-beta primer mix. A template-switch 5' adaptor carrying 12 random nucleotides introduced a unique molecular identifier onto each TCR beta cDNA molecule. Each sample yielded at least 3 million CDR3-containing paired-end reads. All of the RNA was converted into first-strand cDNA using the Mint cDNA synthesis kit, with a TRBC-specific oligonucleotide serving as the primer. Following uracil-DNA glycosylase treatment, all cDNA underwent a first 18-cycle PCR with the universal primers M1SS and BC2_uni_R. The study's processing was this. Normalization of each sample was performed by random selection of 1 million high-quality reads, each carrying a distinct molecular identifier. Reads with shared molecular identifiers were discarded instead of being binned into consensus sequences. CDR3 identification, clonotype clustering and error correction used MiTCR with a Q25 quality threshold and the strictest error-elimination algorithm. A nonparametric unseen species model with Euler transformation was used to estimate lower-bound total TCR beta diversity. TCRdb ran its own pipeline on the public reads, namely fastp trimming at Q25 and MiXCR clone calling, and kept in-frame beta chains. A single entry per CDR3 protein holds the most common genes and DNA from its merged rows. These V and J calls originate from TCRdb's pipeline instead of the authors' own analysis. The sample contains more than 550,000 distinct CDR3 sequences, about 20% of them found a single time. The top ten clonotypes cover around a fifth of the sample.

This entry is derived from a study of blood T cells in healthy people across ages (dated by TCRdb to the mid-2010s). At the level of the whole study: In model experiments, template switching captured roughly one uniquely barcoded TCR beta cDNA molecule for every two T cells. Using deep sequencing normalized with unique cDNA molecular identifiers, the study measured how TCR beta repertoire diversity changes with age. To avoid experimental bias, donors of different ages were distributed randomly across sequencing lanes. Four age groups were formed from the donors: young (average approximately 15 years), middle-aged (around 40), aged (more than 55) and long-lived (82). The study analyzed two additional independent replicas of 1 million unique cDNA reads from the same blood draw for two donors, one aged 18 to 30 and one aged 80 or older. The research as a whole found: Compared with the aged group, more naive CD4+ T cells, fewer expanded clones and increased TCR diversity were shown by the long-lived group, suggesting age selection. Observed TCR beta diversity per million T cells fell roughly linearly with age, and a significant reduction was already apparent by age roughly 40. A strong correlation was found between observed TCR beta diversity and the percentage of naive T cells measured by flow cytometry. Donor CMV infection status was unknown, potentially confounding age-related changes in expanded clonotypes. Total diversity estimates from one million sequenced T cells were considered lower bounds and underestimates. Bulk unsorted PBMC profiling prevented conclusive comparison of naive and antigen-experienced compartments.

The germline V gene (reference sequence) supplies CDR1 DFQATT and CDR2 SNEGSKA. From its cysteine to its phenylalanine, the CDR3 spans 15 amino acids. Solely the CDR3 DNA is kept, with 45 bases framed from the first base. The sequence joins TRBV20-1 to TRBJ2-5; a weak D assignment points to TRBD1 (6 bases agree). TRBJ2-7 explains the end of the DNA better; the J call may be wrong. Sequenced sample: blood. This TCR was recovered from a man aged 65 to 79 in good health. The CDR3 amino acid sequence is: CSALRGQPEGYEQYF. The DNA sequence follows: TGCAGTGCCCTAAGAGGACAGCCTGAAGGCTACGAGCAGTACTTC.